Below are 23 T cell receptor beta chains sequenced from a single sample in a study of OX40 agonist ivuxolimab in advanced cancers. This table comes from immunoSEQ multiplex PCR, and its TCRdb copy is limited to in-frame clones, with some not included. The table lists over 80,000 clones, 75% to 95% of them singletons, with 0.43% in the top ten. The sample was CD4+ or CD8+ T cells sorted from blood, taken in a trial of the OX40 agonist ivuxolimab. The receptors shown here come from an adult with an advanced solid tumor such as melanoma, head and neck, liver or kidney cancer.

This clone was picked up a small number of times. This sequence joins TRBV2 and TRBJ2-2; TRBD2 agrees at 7 bases. The CDR3 length is 13 residues. V shed 9 bases and J 4 bases; nucleotides not matched to a gene: 5. Germline CDR1 reads SNHLY; CDR2 reads FYNNEI. This chain's CDR3 is CASSREATGELFF. The CDR3 DNA is TGTGCCAGTTCCCGGGAGGCCACCGGGGAGCTGTTTTTT.

V gene TRBV6-1 combines with J gene TRBJ2-7, with D unresolved. Per germline, CDR1 MNHNS and CDR2 SASEGT. The CDR3 spans 11 residues. With 7 bases removed from V and 3 bases from J, the gap between germline ends came to 7 bases. The CDR3 loop reads CASNGDYEQYF. CDR3 nucleotides: TGTGCCAGCAACGGCGACTACGAGCAGTACTTC.

This chain connects TRBV19 to TRBJ2-2; D gene unclear. CDR1 and CDR2 from the germline V gene are LNHDA and SQIVND (reference sequence). Trimming took 2 bases from V and 5 from J, leaving 9 bases between them. The CDR3 totals 14 residues. The CDR3, as DNA: TGTGCCAGTAGTATAATCTATGTAACCGGGGAGCTGTTTTTT. It codes for CASSIIYVTGELFF.

As DNA, the CDR3 is TGTGCCAGCAGCCAATCCTACCAGGGACTAGCGGGGGCATACGACGGGGAGACCCAGTACTTC. Amino acids: CASSQSYQGLAGAYDGETQYF. This chain connects TRBV4-2 to TRBJ2-5; 14 positions match TRBD2. The germline V gene has CDR1 LGHNA and CDR2 YNFKEQ. V lost 2 bases to trimming and J lost 5 bases; unmatched junction nucleotides: 19. This CDR3 region has 21 residues.

The chain is built from TRBV6-5 and TRBJ2-7; D gene ambiguous. V was shortened by 9 bases and J by 7 bases, with 22 bases between the two germline ends. The CDR3 has 14 amino acids. Germline values: CDR1 MNHEY, CDR2 SVGAGI. The CDR3 sequence: CARGPSLPLLEQYF. CDR3 bases: TGTGCCAGGGGTCCATCTCTCCCTTTATTAGAGCAGTACTTC.

In DNA, the CDR3 is TGCGCCAGCAGCTTGCCGGGGGGGCCTCTGCAAGAGACCCAGTACTTC. This translates into CASSLPGGPLQETQYF. J is TRBJ2-5 and V is TRBV5-1; 8 positions match TRBD2. Germline V gene data show CDR1 as SGHRS and CDR2 as YFSETQ. With V trimmed by 1 base and J by 2 bases, 7 bases remained unmatched. This CDR3 contains 16 residues.

The rearrangement joins TRBV4-1 to TRBJ1-3; D ambiguous. The CDR3 has 15 amino acids. Germline-derived CDR1 and CDR2 are MGHRA and YSYEKL. The V end lost 6 bases, the J end lost 7 bases, and 19 bases lay between the germline ends. The CDR3 DNA reads TGCGCCAGCAGACCGGACGGATTGTCCTGGAACACCATATATTTT. Protein product: CASRPDGLSWNTIYF.

The rearrangement joins TRBV11-3 to TRBJ1-4; the D gene is possibly TRBD1 (5 bases). The V gene's germline CDR1 is SGHNT and CDR2 YENEEA. V shed 1 base and J shed 8 bases, with 11 bases lying between them. The CDR3 is 14 residues long. In nucleotides, the CDR3 is TGTGCCAGCAGCTTAGGGGGGACTGGAGAAAAACTGTTTTTT. Amino acids: CASSLGGTGEKLFF. Filled out from reference TRBV11-3 and TRBJ1-4, the complete variable domain reads EAGVVQSPRYKIIEKKQPVAFWCNPISGHNTLYWYLQNLGQGPELLIRYENEEAVDDSQLPKDRFSAERLKGVDSTLKIQPAELGDSAVYLCASSLGGTGEKLFFGSGTQLSVL.

The chain carries TRBV16 and TRBJ1-2, with TRBD1 matching over 8 bases. The CDR3 consists of 16 residues. J lost 3 bases, V lost 4 bases, and 10 bases had no gene match. The germline gives CDR1 KGHSY, CDR2 FQNENV. The CDR3 sequence is CASSLSGTGSDYGYTF. In nucleotides, the CDR3 is TGTGCCAGCAGCCTTTCCGGGACAGGATCGGACTATGGCTACACCTTC. The full variable domain, with the rest looked up from reference TRBV16 and TRBJ1-2, is GEEVAQTPKHLVRGEGQKAKLYCAPIKGHSYVFWYQQVLKNEFKFLISFQNENVFDETGMPKERFSAKCLPNSPCSLEIQATKLEDSAVYFCASSLSGTGSDYGYTFGSGTRLTVV.

The CDR3 DNA sequence: TGCGCCAGCATCCCAACGACAGGGGGGAACACCGGGGAGCTGTTTTTT. The encoded protein is CASIPTTGGNTGELFF. This chain joins TRBV5-1 and TRBJ2-2; 9 nucleotides match TRBD1. CDR1 is SGHRS, CDR2 YFSETQ, per germline. There are 16 residues in the CDR3. V dropped 6 bases and J dropped 1; count of bases not matched to a gene: 7.

The chain combines TRBV2 with TRBJ2-2; D remains unclear. This CDR3 region has 12 residues. V was pared by 7 bases and J by 1 base, with 4 bases between. The germline V gene has CDR1 SNHLY and CDR2 FYNNEI. The CDR3 region has the DNA TGTGCCAGCACTGAGAACACCGGGGAGCTGTTTTTT. It specifies CASTENTGELFF.

This clone was seen just once. This chain connects TRBV7-2 to TRBJ1-2; D remains ambiguous. The ends were cut back, 1 base at V and 7 bases at J, with 10 bases in the middle. The CDR3 is 13 amino acids. CDR1 and CDR2 from the germline V gene are SGHTA and FQGNSA. Here the CDR3 reads CASSLDSGVGYTF. The CDR3 region has the DNA TGTGCCAGCAGCTTAGATTCCGGCGTTGGCTACACCTTC.

V and J are TRBV5-1 and TRBJ1-1; no firm D call. Germline lookup yields CDR1 SGHRS and CDR2 YFSETQ. V lost 3 bases and J 3 bases, leaving 30 bases between the germline ends. The CDR3 runs to 20 residues. The CDR3 bases are TGCGCCAGCAGCTCGCTGGGCTTCAGTGGAGTCCTACAAGTGGACACTGAAGCTTTCTTT. As protein: CASSSLGFSGVLQVDTEAFF.

J is TRBJ2-3 and V is TRBV18; 10 positions agree with TRBD2. CDR3 length: 16 residues. Looked up from germline, CDR1 is KGHSH and CDR2 is LQKENI. The junction had 10 bases not matched to a gene; V was cut back by 3 bases and J by 7 bases. The CDR3 loop is CASSPPIGLADNTQYF. CDR3 sequence (DNA): TGTGCCAGCTCACCCCCGATCGGACTAGCGGACAATACGCAGTATTTT.

The chain's CDR3 is CASSLWDTDTGELFF. CDR3 DNA sequence: TGTGCCAGCAGCTTATGGGACACGGACACCGGGGAGCTGTTTTTT. The gene calls are TRBV7-6 and TRBJ2-2, with D possibly matching TRBD1 (6 bases). V was pared by 2 bases and J by 3 bases, with 10 bases between. Germline lookup yields CDR1 SGHVS and CDR2 FNYEAQ. The CDR3 loop spans 15 amino acids.

The chain has TRBV2 and TRBJ2-5; 8 positions match TRBD2. This CDR3 comprises 15 residues. The germline gives CDR1 SNHLY, CDR2 FYNNEI. Trimming took 3 bases from V and 4 from J; bases not matched to a gene: 7. The CDR3 protein is CASSDGLAGRETQYF. The DNA for the CDR3 is TGTGCCAGCAGTGACGGGCTAGCGGGTCGAGAGACCCAGTACTTC.

The chain employs TRBV28 and TRBJ1-3; possibly TRBD1 for D (6 bases). The V gene lost 3 bases and the J gene lost 0 bases, with 15 bases spanning the gap. Germline loops: CDR1 MDHEN, CDR2 SYDVKM. The CDR3 spans 17 residues. In DNA, the CDR3 is TGTGCCAGCAGTTTGGCCCCCGGACAGAACTCTGGAAACACCATATATTTT. This translates into CASSLAPGQNSGNTIYF.

The CDR3 bases are TGCGCCAGCAGCTGGAGGAGGGGCCGGACCCCTAACACCGGGGAGCTGTTTTTT. Translating gives CASSWRRGRTPNTGELFF. This chain uses TRBV5-1 with TRBJ2-2, with D tentatively TRBD2 (6 bases). Trimming pared 3 bases from V and 2 bases from J, leaving 20 bases between. The CDR3 consists of 18 residues. In germline, CDR1 is SGHRS, CDR2 YFSETQ. The complete variable domain, with remaining parts taken from reference TRBV5-1 and TRBJ2-2, reads KAGVTQTPRYLIKTRGQQVTLSCSPISGHRSVSWYQQTPGQGLQFLFEYFSETQRNKGNFPGRFSGRQFSNSRSEMNVSTLELGDSALYLCASSWRRGRTPNTGELFFGEGSRLTVL.

V is TRBV19 and J is TRBJ2-3; D is undetermined. The CDR3 totals 13 residues. The germline V gene has CDR1 LNHDA and CDR2 SQIVND (reference sequence). Trimming removed 5 bases at V and 6 bases at J, with 12 bases between. The DNA of the CDR3 is TGTGCCAGTAGTGCCCCCTCTTTGGATACGCAGTATTTT. It codes for CASSAPSLDTQYF.

The chain couples TRBV6-5 to TRBJ2-3; TRBD2 is a possible D gene (6 bases). The V gene's germline CDR1 is MNHEY and CDR2 SVGAGI. CDR3 length: 13 amino acids. The V end was cut by 8 bases, the J end by 6 bases, with 15 bases between. The CDR3 is CASQGGVPDTQYF. The DNA of the CDR3 is TGTGCCAGCCAGGGCGGGGTTCCGGATACGCAGTATTTT.

The chain recombines TRBV10-2 with TRBJ2-7, with a possible D match to TRBD1 (6 bases). V lost 6 bases and J lost 6, with 18 bases in between. This CDR3 spans 14 amino acids. Germline V CDR1 and CDR2: WSHSY, SAAADI. The CDR3 reads CASRGAGTLGEQYF. CDR3 bases: TGCGCCAGCAGGGGGGCCGGTACCCTCGGCGAGCAGTACTTC.

The chain combines TRBV7-9 with TRBJ2-1, with TRBD2 as a possible D gene (6 bases). The CDR3 sequence is 15 residues long. Deletions cut 3 bases from V and 2 bases from J, with 11 bases between. Germline V gene sequence: CDR1 SEHNR, CDR2 FQNEAQ (reference sequence). CDR3 coding DNA: TGTGCCAGCAGCTTTGCGGGGTCGCCCTACAATGAGCAGTTCTTC. This encodes CASSFAGSPYNEQFF.

V gene TRBV7-2 combines with J gene TRBJ2-5, with a weak D call TRBD2 (5 bases). The V gene lost 7 bases and the J gene lost 5 bases, with 17 bases spanning the gap. CDR1 SGHTA and CDR2 FQGNSA come from the germline V gene. This CDR3 is 14 amino acids long. The CDR3 nucleotides read TGTGCCAGCACCCCTTTAGGGAGAGGGGAGACCCAGTACTTC. Translation: CASTPLGRGETQYF.